These 28 T cell receptor beta chains originate from one sample sequenced in a study of T cell changes during pregnancy in multiple sclerosis. The data were produced by immunoSEQ multiplex PCR, yet TCRdb's version contains in-frame clones alone and is incomplete. This sample has about 64,000 clones; roughly 90% occur once, and the top ten carry 1.3%. The sample here was peripheral blood, taken in the second trimester of pregnancy. Receptors originate from a female donor with multiple sclerosis, enrolled in a pregnancy study.

The V gene is TRBV6-1, the J gene TRBJ1-1; D might be TRBD1 (5 bases). Deletions cut 5 bases from V and 4 bases from J, with 17 bases between. The germline CDR1 and CDR2 sequences are MNHNS and SASEGT. The CDR3 is made up of 15 amino acids. The CDR3 loop reads CASSSRWGGGTEAFF. CDR3 sequence (DNA): TGTGCCAGCAGTAGCCGTTGGGGCGGGGGCACTGAAGCTTTCTTT.

V gene TRBV19 combines with J gene TRBJ2-2, with a possible D match to TRBD2 (7 bases). The CDR3 spans 15 residues. Germline V gene sequence: CDR1 LNHDA, CDR2 SQIVND (reference sequence). V lost 3 bases, J lost 6 bases, and 14 bases lay in between. The CDR3 nucleotides are TGTGCCAGTAGTATCGAGGGGGGGAAGGCCGGGGAGCTGTTTTTT. It translates to CASSIEGGKAGELFF.

V gene TRBV18 combines with J gene TRBJ1-3, with D unclear. Trimming cost V 0 bases and J 0 bases, with 12 bases left between them. Germline assignment: CDR1 KGHSH and CDR2 LQKENI. The CDR3 runs 17 residues. CDR3 in DNA: TGTGCCAGCTCACCACCGTCCCAGGCGCCCTCTGGAAACACCATATATTTT. This codes for CASSPPSQAPSGNTIYF.

The chain uses TRBV7-2 and TRBJ1-5; D not resolved. Germline CDR1 and CDR2: SGHTA and FQGNSA. The CDR3 consists of 14 residues. V was shortened by 6 bases and J by 0 bases, with 9 bases between the two germline ends. The CDR3 region has the DNA TGTGCCAGCAGTCGCGATTTTAGCAATCAGCCCCAGCATTTT. Residues: CASSRDFSNQPQHF.

This chain connects TRBV7-2 to TRBJ1-2; 7 bases are shared with TRBD1. The CDR3 covers 13 residues. J gave up 9 bases and V 1 base, and 5 bases lay outside the gene matches. Germline V lookup: CDR1 SGHTA, CDR2 FQGNSA. The CDR3 loop is CASSLEGAKSYTF. DNA of the CDR3: TGTGCCAGCAGCTTAGAGGGGGCTAAGAGCTACACCTTC.

This clone showed up just a few times. The J gene is TRBJ2-7, the V gene TRBV10-2, with TRBD1 identical over 9 bases. The CDR3 runs 13 residues. Germline V CDR1 and CDR2: WSHSY, SAAADI. With 5 bases clipped from V and 7 bases from J, the junction kept 6 bases outside the gene matches. DNA of the CDR3: TGCGCCAGCAGTAGGGACAGGGTAGAAGAGCAGTACTTC. Translation gives CASSRDRVEEQYF.

V and J are TRBV7-9 and TRBJ2-5; 7 positions agree with TRBD1. CDR3 size: 13 residues. CDR1 SEHNR and CDR2 FQNEAQ come from the germline V gene (reference sequence). V trimming: 5 bases; J trimming: 2 bases; junction bases outside the gene matches: 2. The CDR3, as DNA: TGTGCCAGCAGCCGGACAGGACAAGAGACCCAGTACTTC. Translation: CASSRTGQETQYF. Complete variable domain (other parts from reference TRBV7-9 and TRBJ2-5): DTGVSQNPRHKITKRGQNVTFRCDPISEHNRLYWYRQTLGQGPEFLTYFQNEAQLEKSRLLSDRFSAERPKGSFSTLEIQRTEQGDSAMYLCASSRTGQETQYFGPGTRLLVL.

The chain employs TRBV2 and TRBJ1-1; D may be TRBD1 (5 bases). The CDR3 has 14 residues. Germline CDR1 SNHLY, CDR2 FYNNEI. The V end was cut by 4 bases, the J end by 3 bases, with 12 bases between. The CDR3: CASSGAQGYTEAFF. CDR3 bases: TGTGCCAGCAGTGGTGCCCAGGGATACACTGAAGCTTTCTTT.

This chain connects TRBV5-6 to TRBJ1-2; TRBD1 matches at 9 bases. V shed 3 bases and J 3 bases; nucleotides not matched to a gene: 9. Germline-derived CDR1 and CDR2 are SGHDT and YYEEEE. The CDR3 spans 16 residues. The DNA for the CDR3 is TGTGCCAGCAGCTCCCGCCCGGGACAGGGTCACTATGGCTACACCTTC. It is translated as CASSSRPGQGHYGYTF.

The chain recombines TRBV11-2 with TRBJ2-2; TRBD2 is a possible D gene (5 bases). Germline lookup yields CDR1 SGHAT and CDR2 FQNNGV. Trimming left V 5 bases short and J 6 bases short, with 22 bases between. CDR3 length: 17 residues. The CDR3 loop reads CASSPLAGAGLPGELFF. In nucleotides, the CDR3 is TGTGCCAGCAGCCCCCTGGCAGGCGCGGGTCTTCCCGGGGAGCTGTTTTTT.

The chain carries TRBV10-3 and TRBJ2-7, with D unresolved. Looked up from germline, CDR1 is ENHRY and CDR2 is SYGVKD. The CDR3 totals 16 residues. V lost 5 bases and J lost 3, with 20 bases in between. The CDR3 protein is CAISPPQAGMVYEQYF. CDR3 DNA: TGTGCCATCAGTCCCCCTCAGGCAGGCATGGTCTACGAGCAGTACTTC.

V is TRBV28 and J is TRBJ2-5; 14 bases match TRBD2. Trimming cost V 6 bases and J 5 bases; bases outside gene matches: 2. Germline V gene lookup returns CDR1 MDHEN and CDR2 SYDVKM. The CDR3 is made up of 14 amino acids. The CDR3 region has the DNA TGTGCCAGCAGACGGACTAGCGGGGGGGAGACCCAGTACTTC. It codes for CASRRTSGGETQYF. Full variable domain (missing parts from reference TRBV28 and TRBJ2-5): DVKVTQSSRYLVKRTGEKVFLECVQDMDHENMFWYRQDPGLGLRLIYFSYDVKMKEKGDIPEGYSVSREKKERFSLILESASTNQTSMYLCASRRTSGGETQYFGPGTRLLVL.

This sequence joins TRBV28 and TRBJ2-1, with 8 bases identical to TRBD1. The CDR3 has 15 amino acids. CDR1 is MDHEN, CDR2 SYDVKM, per germline. V was clipped by 8 bases and J by 4 bases; unmatched bases: 10. DNA for the CDR3: TGTGCCAGCCGAACCCGGGACAGGAGATACAATGAGCAGTTCTTC. Its translation: CASRTRDRRYNEQFF.

The chain carries TRBV4-1 and TRBJ1-2; no firm D call. The CDR3 runs to 14 residues. Trimming took 4 bases from V and 10 from J, leaving 19 bases between them. CDR1 and CDR2 (germline): MGHRA, YSYEKL. The DNA for the CDR3 is TGCGCCAGCAGCCTCCGGACTTCTCCTTGGGACTACACCTTC. It specifies CASSLRTSPWDYTF.

This chain links TRBV2 with TRBJ2-7; 9 bases line up with TRBD2. V was clipped by 3 bases and J by 4 bases; unmatched bases: 4. This CDR3 is 14 amino acids long. Germline V CDR1 and CDR2: SNHLY, FYNNEI. DNA for the CDR3: TGTGCCAGCAGTGAGGGACTAGCACTTTACGAGCAGTACTTC. Residues: CASSEGLALYEQYF.

J is TRBJ2-3 and V is TRBV4-3, with 8 nucleotides matching TRBD2. V gave up 1 base and J gave up 2 bases; unmatched junction bases: 11. The CDR3 is made up of 18 amino acids. Germline-derived CDR1 and CDR2 are LGHNA and YSLEER. CDR3 sequence reads: CASSQAGAGGYSTDTQYF. The DNA of the CDR3 is TGCGCCAGCAGCCAAGCCGGGGCGGGGGGATACTCCACAGATACGCAGTATTTT.

The gene calls are TRBV5-6 and TRBJ1-5, with 8 bases lining up with TRBD1. This CDR3 spans 17 amino acids. In germline, CDR1 is SGHDT, CDR2 YYEEEE. The junction had 9 bases not matched to a gene; V was cut back by 4 bases and J by 0 bases. As DNA, the CDR3 is TGTGCCAGCAGCCCGGGACAGGCCCTTTATAGCAATCAGCCCCAGCATTTT. It codes for CASSPGQALYSNQPQHF.

The chain recombines TRBV7-9 with TRBJ2-3; the match to TRBD1 covers 10 bases. The CDR3 has 15 residues. Trimming cost V 5 bases and J 0 bases; bases outside gene matches: 2. Germline CDR1 reads SEHNR; CDR2 reads FQNEAQ (reference sequence). The CDR3 here is CASSRQGASTDTQYF. The DNA of the CDR3 is TGTGCCAGCAGCCGACAGGGGGCAAGCACAGATACGCAGTATTTT.

This clone was found once. This chain links TRBV19 with TRBJ2-5; TRBD1 aligns across 10 bases. The CDR3 runs 15 residues. Germline V gene sequence: CDR1 LNHDA, CDR2 SQIVND (reference sequence). The ends lost 3 bases at V and 7 bases at J; junction bases unmatched: 8. In DNA, the CDR3 is TGTGCCAGTAGTATGGTAGGACAGGGGGGAAGGACCCAGTACTTC. It encodes CASSMVGQGGRTQYF.

This clone was recorded only once. The chain uses TRBV9 and TRBJ2-5; 9 positions agree with TRBD2. The V segment lost 0 bases and the J segment 2 bases; nucleotides outside the gene matches: 2. This CDR3 has 15 amino acids. The germline V gene encodes CDR1 SGDLS and CDR2 YYNGEE. The CDR3 DNA follows: TGTGCCAGCAGCGTAGCGGGACTAGCTCAAGAGACCCAGTACTTC. This encodes CASSVAGLAQETQYF.

This clone was seen only once. This rearrangement joins TRBV7-9 to TRBJ1-6; possible D gene TRBD1, 6 bases. CDR1 is SEHNR, CDR2 FQNEAQ, per germline (reference sequence). V was pared by 5 bases and J by 8 bases, with 13 bases between. This CDR3 region has 14 residues. CDR3 in DNA: TGTGCCAGCAGCCGCGGGGGGGCCGATTCACCCCTCCACTTT. It encodes CASSRGGADSPLHF.

The chain combines TRBV7-2 with TRBJ1-6; a weak D match, TRBD1 (6 bases). Trimming shortened V by 1 base and J by 6 bases, and 16 bases separated the two germline ends. Germline CDR1 reads SGHTA; CDR2 reads FQGNSA. This CDR3 has 17 residues. The CDR3 region is CASSLEVVGQLNSPLHF. In DNA, the CDR3 is TGTGCCAGCAGCTTAGAAGTAGTTGGACAGCTTAATTCACCCCTCCACTTT.

The rearrangement joins TRBV7-8 to TRBJ2-5; 15 bases fit TRBD2. Germline V gives CDR1 SGHVS, CDR2 FQNEAQ. V trimming: 5 bases; J trimming: 5 bases; junction bases outside the gene matches: 12. The CDR3 spans 18 residues. The CDR3 loop is CASSPLVRTSGGAETQYF. CDR3 nucleotides: TGTGCCAGCAGCCCCCTTGTACGGACTAGCGGGGGGGCGGAGACCCAGTACTTC. Filled out from reference TRBV7-8 and TRBJ2-5, the complete variable domain reads GAGVSQSPRYKVAKRGQDVALRCDPISGHVSLFWYQQALGQGPEFLTYFQNEAQLDKSGLPSDRFFAERPEGSVSTLKIQRTQQEDSAVYLCASSPLVRTSGGAETQYFGPGTRLLVL.

The chain employs TRBV19 and TRBJ1-1; a weak D match, TRBD1 (6 bases). The CDR3 runs to 15 residues. V lost 5 bases to trimming and J lost 0 bases, with 13 bases between them. Germline V CDR1 and CDR2: LNHDA, SQIVND (reference sequence). The CDR3 bases are TGTGCCAGTAGTCCCAGACAGGCCCTGAACACTGAAGCTTTCTTT. Encoded protein: CASSPRQALNTEAFF. The variable domain in full, with the rest retrieved from reference TRBV19 and TRBJ1-1, is DGGITQSPKYLFRKEGQNVTLSCEQNLNHDAMYWYRQDPGQGLRLIYYSQIVNDFQKGDIAEGYSVSREKKESFPLTVTSAQKNPTAFYLCASSPRQALNTEAFFGQGTRLTVV.

The chain joins TRBV7-6 to TRBJ2-7; TRBD1 agrees at 8 bases. V was pared by 4 bases and J by 4 bases, with 9 bases of the junction left unmatched. The germline gives CDR1 SGHVS, CDR2 FNYEAQ. The CDR3 contains 15 residues. The CDR3, as DNA: TGTGCCAGCAGCTCCATTGGACAGGGTAAGTACGAGCAGTACTTC. Translation gives CASSSIGQGKYEQYF.

This sequence joins TRBV6-1 and TRBJ2-7, with 8 bases identical to TRBD2. CDR1 and CDR2 from the germline V gene are MNHNS and SASEGT. The CDR3 spans 14 residues. The junction had 4 bases not matched to a gene; V was cut back by 6 bases and J by 0 bases. The CDR3 loop reads CASRREADSYEQYF. As DNA, the CDR3 is TGTGCCAGCAGGCGGGAGGCAGACTCCTACGAGCAGTACTTC.

The J gene is TRBJ1-1, the V gene TRBV4-3; 7 nucleotides match TRBD1. Germline trimming cut 3 bases from V and 11 bases from J; bases unmatched to any gene: 15. Germline V gene lookup returns CDR1 LGHNA and CDR2 YSLEER. This CDR3 region has 15 residues. CDR3 bases: TGCGCCAGCAGCCAGGCAGGGGGTTTGATACAGCAGGCTTTCTTT. Translation gives CASSQAGGLIQQAFF.

This clone was seen once. The genes are TRBV11-2 and TRBJ2-7; 7 bases line up with TRBD1. Trimming removed 4 bases from V and 2 bases from J; junction bases left unmatched: 8. The CDR3 sequence is 15 residues long. The germline V gene has CDR1 SGHAT and CDR2 FQNNGV. CDR3 loop: CASSSRQGIAYEQYF. In DNA, the CDR3 is TGTGCCAGCAGCTCAAGACAGGGAATAGCCTACGAGCAGTACTTC.